A single sample gave rise to the 26 T cell receptor beta chains below, sequenced in a study of blood T cells in healthy people across ages. Primers used in a second PCR of roughly 6 to 12 cycles were a sample-barcoded 5' primer and a J-beta primer mix. One entry per CDR3 protein, called by TCRdb with MiXCR from the 5' RACE reads. The sample lists about 290,000 distinct CDR3 sequences; 25% to 30% were seen once. Sequencing was performed on blood. These receptors all stem from a woman between 65 and 79 years old in good health.

This clonotype was found a few times. This rearrangement joins TRBV5-1 to TRBJ2-7; D is tentatively TRBD1 or TRBD2 (5 bases each). The J call is uncertain, as TRBJ2-1 better fits the DNA end. Germline V lookup: CDR1 SGHRS, CDR2 YFSETQ. The CDR3 length is 13 residues. The CDR3 here is CASRAGSNNEQFF. The CDR3 bases are TGCGCCAGCAGGGCAGGGAGTAACAATGAGCAGTTCTTC.

This chain connects TRBV14 to TRBJ1-1; D not resolved. This CDR3 is 15 amino acids long. CDR1 and CDR2 from the germline V gene are SGHDN and FVKESK. Trimming pared 2 bases from V and 1 base from J, leaving 11 bases between. Here the CDR3 reads CASSQQQSKNTEAFF. The CDR3 region has the DNA TGTGCCAGCAGCCAACAACAGTCGAAGAACACTGAAGCTTTCTTT.

This clonotype has only a few counts. This chain links TRBV5-1 with TRBJ1-1, with a weak D call TRBD1 (6 bases). V gave up 0 bases and J gave up 2 bases, with 11 bases separating them. The germline CDR1 and CDR2 sequences are SGHRS and YFSETQ. CDR3 length: 15 amino acids. CDR3: CASSLVGGVNTEAFF. In DNA form, the CDR3 reads TGCGCCAGCAGCTTGGTGGGGGGCGTAAACACTGAAGCTTTCTTT.

The J gene is TRBJ2-1, the V gene TRBV7-6, with 9 nucleotides matching TRBD2. CDR3 size: 15 residues. Germline V gives CDR1 SGHVS, CDR2 FNYEAQ. J was trimmed by 7 bases and V by 0 bases; bases with no gene match: 4. Written as DNA, the CDR3 is TGTGCCAGCAGCTTAGCTAGCGGGAGAAGGAATGAGCAGTTCTTC. Its protein is CASSLASGRRNEQFF.

V is TRBV4-3 and J is TRBJ2-5, with TRBD2 matching over 9 bases. Germline V gene lookup returns CDR1 LGHNA and CDR2 YSLEER. V shed 6 bases and J 13 bases; nucleotides not matched to a gene: 15. There are 14 residues in the CDR3. In DNA, the CDR3 is TGCGCCAGCAGTCCTAGCGGGAAAGAAGAGGCCCGGTACTTC. Translated, it gives CASSPSGKEEARYF.

This clonotype was seen a few times. V is TRBV10-3 and J is TRBJ1-1, with 8 positions matching TRBD1. V was clipped by 11 bases and J by 2 bases; unmatched bases: 7. CDR3 length: 13 amino acids. Germline V gives CDR1 ENHRY, CDR2 SYGVKD. The DNA for the CDR3 is TGTGCCTCCATGGGACAGGCCAACACTGAAGCTTTCTTT. Amino acids: CASMGQANTEAFF.

V is TRBV6-5 and J is TRBJ2-5; 10 bases map to TRBD2. Per germline, CDR1 MNHEY and CDR2 SVGAGI. The CDR3 loop spans 17 amino acids. J lost 5 bases, V lost 4 bases, and 13 bases had no gene match. The CDR3 nucleotides read TGTGCCAGCAGTTTGGGTTACCTAGCGGGAGCGGGTGAGACCCAGTACTTC. Protein sequence: CASSLGYLAGAGETQYF.

The V and J genes are TRBV24-1 and TRBJ1-2; tentative D call: TRBD1 (5 bases). With 4 bases removed from V and 6 bases from J, the gap between germline ends came to 14 bases. The CDR3 runs to 14 residues. Germline V gene sequence: CDR1 KGHDR, CDR2 SFDVKD. The CDR3 DNA is TGTGCCACCAGTGACCCCGCGGAGGGGAATGGCTACACCTTC. This codes for CATSDPAEGNGYTF.

This clonotype occurred a few times. The V call is TRBV7-9, the J call TRBJ2-3; maybe TRBD2 (6 bases). CDR1 is SEHNR, CDR2 FQNEAQ, per germline (reference sequence). V was shortened by 6 bases and J by 0 bases, with 19 bases between the two germline ends. The CDR3 extends over 17 amino acids. CDR3 bases: TGTGCCAGCAGACTTCTAGCAGGAGGGTCAAGCACAGATACGCAGTATTTT. Translated, it gives CASRLLAGGSSTDTQYF.

This clonotype came up many times. The chain is built from TRBV28 and TRBJ2-5; 7 nucleotides align to TRBD2. The CDR3 contains 16 residues. CDR1 and CDR2 (germline): MDHEN, SYDVKM. V lost 7 bases and J lost 7; bases outside the gene matches: 18. CDR3 nucleotides: TGTGCCAGCACCTCTAACTGGTCGGGGGGATTGAGGACCCAGTACTTC. Its protein product is CASTSNWSGGLRTQYF. Drawing the rest from reference TRBV28 and TRBJ2-5, the complete variable domain is DVKVTQSSRYLVKRTGEKVFLECVQDMDHENMFWYRQDPGLGLRLIYFSYDVKMKEKGDIPEGYSVSREKKERFSLILESASTNQTSMYLCASTSNWSGGLRTQYFGPGTRLLVL.

The V and J genes are TRBV27 and TRBJ1-1; D ambiguous. V lost 7 bases to trimming and J lost 6 bases, with 15 bases between them. The length of the CDR3 is 13 residues. Germline assignment: CDR1 MNHEY and CDR2 SMNVEV (reference sequence). CDR3 in DNA: TGTGCCAGCAACAAACTTGGCGACCCTGAAGCTTTCTTT. Encoded protein: CASNKLGDPEAFF.

This clonotype was picked up a small number of times. This CDR3 is CSALPGQGLNEQFF. DNA of the CDR3: TGCAGTGCCCTACCAGGACAGGGCCTGAATGAGCAGTTCTTC. The V and J genes are TRBV20-1 and TRBJ2-5, with 8 bases identical to TRBD1. The J call is doubtful: the DNA matches TRBJ2-1 better. The CDR3 runs 14 residues. Germline V gene data show CDR1 as DFQATT and CDR2 as SNEGSKA (reference sequence).

This clonotype was counted between two and nine times. The chain joins TRBV7-2 to TRBJ2-7, with a possible D match to TRBD1 (6 bases). In germline, CDR1 is SGHTA, CDR2 FQGNSA. V was trimmed by 4 bases and J by 5 bases, leaving 15 bases between them. This CDR3 region has 14 residues. CDR3 coding DNA: TGTGCCAGCAGCTACTTAAGACAGGAGGACGAGCAGTACTTC. Translation gives CASSYLRQEDEQYF.

This clonotype has ten or more counts. The chain carries TRBV29-1 and TRBJ2-5; D not resolved. Germline CDR1 and CDR2: SQVTM and ANQGSEA. The length of the CDR3 is 12 residues. V shed 1 base and J shed 2 bases, with 5 bases lying between them. CDR3 bases: TGCAGCGTTGAAGTCAGGCAAGAGACCCAGTACTTC. Encoded protein: CSVEVRQETQYF.

The V and J genes are TRBV4-2 and TRBJ2-1; D gene uncertain. The CDR3 is 14 amino acids. The V gene lost 3 bases and the J gene lost 9 bases, with 15 bases spanning the gap. Germline V gene data show CDR1 as LGHNA and CDR2 as YNFKEQ. The CDR3 coding sequence is TGTGCCAGCAGCCACCTAGGTCCTGAGGTTGAGCAGTTCTTC. It specifies CASSHLGPEVEQFF.

This clonotype was recorded a few times. The rearrangement joins TRBV12-3 or TRBV12-4 to TRBJ2-7; no clear D gene. This CDR3 is 14 amino acids long. Trimming took off 6 bases at V and 0 bases at J, with 12 bases between the two ends. The DNA of the CDR3 is TGTGCCAGCAGCGCCACCGAGTACTCCTACGAGCAGTACTTC. It yields the protein CASSATEYSYEQYF.

Note on this clonotype: One end of the junction varies from germline; a read error may be responsible. This chain links TRBV7-6 with TRBJ1-1; D gene uncertain. Germline CDR1 and CDR2: SGHVS and FNYEAQ. There are 15 residues in the CDR3. The CDR3 nucleotides are TGTGCCAGCAGCCCTCGAGCCCCCGGGTACACTGAAGCTATCTTT. Translation gives CASSPRAPGYTEAIF. Full variable domain (missing parts from reference TRBV7-6 and TRBJ1-1): GAGVSQSPRYKVTKRGQDVALRCDPISGHVSLYWYRQALGQGPEFLTYFNYEAQQDKSGLPNDRFSAERPEGSISTLTIQRTEQRDSAMYRCASSPRAPGYTEAIFGQGTRLTVV.

As for this clonotype: Germline is not matched at one junction end, which may reflect a read error. The J gene is TRBJ1-1, the V gene TRBV3-1; D is unclear. The CDR3 is 13 residues long. Germline loops: CDR1 LGHDT, CDR2 YNNKEL (reference sequence). CDR3 DNA: TGTGCCTGCAGCCATACAGTTAACACTGAAGCTTTCTTT. Its protein is CACSHTVNTEAFF.

With respect to this clonotype: With a much larger clone just one base away, this may be a read error. The rearrangement links TRBV7-9 to TRBJ1-2; perhaps TRBD1 as D (5 bases). The CDR3 has 12 residues. Germline CDR1 SEHNR, CDR2 FQNEAQ (reference sequence). The CDR3 sequence: CAGSEGYYGYTF. CDR3 nucleotide sequence: TGTGCCGGCAGCGAGGGGTACTATGGCTACACCTTC.

This clonotype occurred a few times. The chain couples TRBV28 to TRBJ2-3; D is unresolved. Germline V CDR1 and CDR2: MDHEN, SYDVKM. There are 13 residues in the CDR3. Trimming removed 5 bases at V and 6 bases at J, with 12 bases between. The CDR3 sequence is CASSPAYLDTQYF. The CDR3 region has the DNA TGTGCCAGCAGTCCGGCGTATTTGGATACGCAGTATTTT.

The sample holds one count of this clonotype. The V call is TRBV20-1, the J call TRBJ2-3; 10 positions agree with TRBD2. Losses at the gene ends were 6 bases for V and 5 bases for J; bases not matched to a gene: 8. The CDR3 is 14 amino acids. CDR1 and CDR2 from the germline V gene are DFQATT and SNEGSKA (reference sequence). This chain's CDR3 is CSATRLAGKDTQYF. The CDR3 DNA follows: TGCAGTGCCACCCGACTAGCGGGTAAAGATACGCAGTATTTT.

This clonotype was seen ten or more times. This chain links TRBV20-1 with TRBJ2-1; TRBD2 matches at 7 bases. The CDR3 runs to 15 residues. The germline CDR1 and CDR2 sequences are DFQATT and SNEGSKA (reference sequence). The CDR3 DNA reads as TGCAGCTCTACCCCGGGCGGGAGTGCCAACAATGAGCAGTTCTTC. Residues: CSSTPGGSANNEQFF.

This rearrangement joins TRBV7-2 to TRBJ2-7, with 7 bases fitting TRBD1. The trim removed 5 bases at V and 3 bases at J, leaving 7 bases unmatched. The CDR3 is 14 amino acids. CDR1 and CDR2 (germline): SGHTA, FQGNSA. Written as DNA, the CDR3 is TGTGCCAGCAGCCCCGGGACAGCCTACTACGAGCAGTACTTC. This sequence encodes CASSPGTAYYEQYF.

The rearrangement joins TRBV4-2 to TRBJ1-2; D is unclear. There are 14 residues in the CDR3. Germline CDR1 reads LGHNA; CDR2 reads YNFKEQ. V dropped 1 base and J dropped 0 bases, with 6 bases sitting between them. In nucleotides, the CDR3 is TGTGCCAGCAGCCAAGGCGGCACTAACTATGGCTACACCTTC. This translates into CASSQGGTNYGYTF.

Concerning this clonotype: The junction departs from the called germline gene at one end, perhaps through a read error. The chain links TRBV12-3 or TRBV12-4 to TRBJ2-1; perhaps TRBD1 as D (5 bases). The CDR3 is 15 residues long. The CDR3 protein is CASRLGEGSYNEQFF. The CDR3 DNA is TGTGCCAGCAGGTTAGGGGAAGGGTCCTACAATGAGCAGTTCTTC.

The chain links TRBV9 to TRBJ2-2; D remains unclear. V shed 1 base and J shed 7 bases, with 8 bases lying between them. Germline CDR1 and CDR2: SGDLS and YYNGEE. The CDR3 is 13 amino acids. CDR3 sequence reads: CASSVWGIGELFF. CDR3 sequence (DNA): TGTGCCAGCAGCGTATGGGGAATCGGGGAGCTGTTTTTT.